This TCR beta chain was found in a study of blood T cell repertoires in COVID-19. Generated by immunoSEQ multiplex PCR, the TCRdb table keeps only in-frame clones and is missing some. The table has approximately 300,000 clones, roughly 86% seen once. CDR1 and CDR2 from the germline V gene are SGHKS and YYEKEE (reference sequence). The CDR3 contains 16 residues. Deletions cut 0 bases from V and 5 bases from J, with 17 bases between. What was sequenced was PBMCs or T cells enriched from blood (not recorded which). This clonotype was obtained from a young woman who had recovered from COVID-19. The V and J genes are TRBV5-5 and TRBJ1-2; maybe TRBD1 (6 bases). The CDR3 nucleotides read TGTGCCAGCAGCTTGGCTCGACAGGCGGCTAGGTATGGCTACACCTTC. Translating gives CASSLARQAARYGYTF.